This T cell receptor (beta chain) was documented in a study of cytomegalovirus exposure and HLA in healthy donors. Study overall: Findings of an earlier analysis included roughly 110 million unique TCR beta sequences from about 180 million T cells.

Primers: 60 Vbeta forward and 13 Jbeta reverse. Sequenced by immunoSEQ multiplex PCR; TCRdb stores in-frame clones only, minus some. Of fewer than 150,000 clones in the sample, about 86% were seen once. Germline V gives CDR1 SGHAT, CDR2 FQNNGV. The CDR3 runs to 14 residues. Between the trimmed V and J ends, which lost 5 bases and 6 bases, there was a span of 17 bases. Those who donated were healthy bone marrow donors. This sequence was found in a man between 40 and 49 years old in good health and CMV-seropositive. The sequencing sample was made of PBMCs. The chain combines TRBV11-2 with TRBJ2-7; possibly TRBD2 for D (6 bases). In DNA, the CDR3 is TGTGCCAGCAGCCCACTGGGGGGAAGGAGCGAGCAGTACTTC. Protein sequence: CASSPLGGRSEQYF.